This T cell receptor beta chain was captured by sequencing in a study of blood T cell repertoires in COVID-19. The data were produced by immunoSEQ multiplex PCR, yet TCRdb's version contains in-frame clones alone and is incomplete. The sample has roughly 180,000 clones; 70% to 90% are singletons. Germline V gene data show CDR1 as ENHRY and CDR2 as SYGVKD. CDR3 length: 15 residues. V lost 5 bases, J lost 1 base, and 4 bases stayed unmatched. As to this clone: Additional DNA sequences in this sample encode the identical CDR3.

The source is a man at least 80 years old with COVID-19, enrolled during active disease. The chain has TRBV10-3 and TRBJ1-1, with 10 bases matching TRBD1. Sequencing was carried out using peripheral blood. The CDR3 nucleotides read TGTGCCATCAGTCAGACAGGGGGCAAGAACACTGAAGCTTTCTTT. Its translation: CAISQTGGKNTEAFF.